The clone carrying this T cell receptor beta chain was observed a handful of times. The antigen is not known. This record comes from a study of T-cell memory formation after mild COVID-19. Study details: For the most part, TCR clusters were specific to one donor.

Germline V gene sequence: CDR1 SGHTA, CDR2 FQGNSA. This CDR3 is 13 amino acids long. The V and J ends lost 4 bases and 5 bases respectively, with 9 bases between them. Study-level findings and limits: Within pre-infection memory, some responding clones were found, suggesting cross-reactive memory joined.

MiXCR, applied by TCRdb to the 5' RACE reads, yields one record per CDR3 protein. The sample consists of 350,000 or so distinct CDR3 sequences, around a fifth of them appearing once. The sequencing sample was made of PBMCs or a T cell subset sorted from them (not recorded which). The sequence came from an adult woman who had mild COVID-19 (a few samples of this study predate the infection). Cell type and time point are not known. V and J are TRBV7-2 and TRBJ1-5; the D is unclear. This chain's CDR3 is CASSWARDQPQHF. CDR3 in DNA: TGTGCCAGCAGCTGGGCAAGGGATCAGCCCCAGCATTTT.